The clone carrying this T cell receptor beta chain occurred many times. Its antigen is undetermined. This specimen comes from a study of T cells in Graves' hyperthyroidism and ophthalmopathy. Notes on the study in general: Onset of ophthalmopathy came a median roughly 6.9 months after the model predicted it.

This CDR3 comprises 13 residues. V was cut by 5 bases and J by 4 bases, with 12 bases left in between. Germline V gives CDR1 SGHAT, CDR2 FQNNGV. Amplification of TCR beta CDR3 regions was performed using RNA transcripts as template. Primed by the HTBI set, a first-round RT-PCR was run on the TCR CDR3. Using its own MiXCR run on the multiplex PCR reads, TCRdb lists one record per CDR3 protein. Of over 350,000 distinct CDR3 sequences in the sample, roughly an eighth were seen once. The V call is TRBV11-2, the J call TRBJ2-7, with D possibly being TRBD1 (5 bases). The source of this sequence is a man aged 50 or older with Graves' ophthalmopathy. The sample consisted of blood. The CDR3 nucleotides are TGTGCCAGCAGCGTCCGACAGTTTTACGAGCAGTACTTC. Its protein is CASSVRQFYEQYF.